The 11 T cell receptor beta chains below all came from one sample that was sequenced in a study of T cells in women clearing cervical HPV infection. TCRdb's table, derived via immunoSEQ multiplex PCR, lists solely in-frame clones and lacks some. The sample holds tens of thousands of clones. The sample was blood buffy coat. The source is a woman between 18 and 69 years old with a cervical HPV16 infection that either progressed to CIN3+ or cleared (not recorded which).

About this clone: The DNA ends 3 residues before the CDR3 does, and the rest of the CDR3 is filled in from the germline J gene. The gene calls are TRBV19 and TRBJ2-5, with 9 bases identical to TRBD1. Germline V lookup: CDR1 LNHDA, CDR2 SQIVND (reference sequence). This CDR3 is 15 amino acids long. V dropped 4 bases and J dropped 1; count of bases not matched to a gene: 4. The chain's CDR3 is CASSSGQGPQETQYF. The sequenced CDR3 bases are TGTGCCAGTAGTAGCGGACAGGGGCCCCAAGAGACC. Full variable domain (missing parts from reference TRBV19 and TRBJ2-5): DGGITQSPKYLFRKEGQNVTLSCEQNLNHDAMYWYRQDPGQGLRLIYYSQIVNDFQKGDIAEGYSVSREKKESFPLTVTSAQKNPTAFYLCASSSGQGPQETQYFGPGTRLLVL.

As to this clone: The read halts 3 residues ahead of the CDR3 end, with the missing end drawn from the germline J gene. This rearrangement joins TRBV18 to TRBJ2-3; D not resolved. The CDR3 has 11 residues. CDR1 is KGHSH, CDR2 LQKENI, per germline. CDR3 DNA (partial): TGTGCCAGCTCTAAGCAAGAGACG. It is translated as CASSKQET. The full CDR3 is CASSKQETQYF.

A word on this clone: The read ends 3 residues before the CDR3 terminus; that terminus is restored from the germline J gene. V usage is TRBV18 and J usage is TRBJ1-2; 11 positions match TRBD1. CDR3 length equals 15 residues. Germline V lookup: CDR1 KGHSH, CDR2 LQKENI. The CDR3 loop is CASSPGQGVYNDYTF. Partial CDR3 DNA: TGTGCCAGCTCACCGGGACAGGGGGTCTACAATGAC.

On this clone: From the germline J gene comes the end of the CDR3, since the read stops 3 residues before it. This chain uses TRBV29-1 with TRBJ1-4, with D uncertain. CDR3 size: 12 residues. V shed 2 bases and J shed 3 bases, with 4 bases lying between them. Germline lookup yields CDR1 SQVTM and CDR2 ANQGSEA. CDR3 protein: CSVESPNEKLFF. Incomplete CDR3 DNA: TGCAGCGTTGAAAGCCCTAATGAAAAA.

Details on this clone: The sequenced fragment ends 3 residues before the CDR3 boundary, so the rest is inferred from the germline J gene. The chain employs TRBV10-1 and TRBJ2-7, with a tentative D call TRBD2 (6 bases). V was pared by 5 bases and J by 3 bases, with 11 bases between. The germline V gene has CDR1 WNHNN and CDR2 SYGVQD (reference sequence). This CDR3 region has 13 residues. The part of the CDR3 DNA that was read is TGCGCCAGCAGTCAAAGACTAGACTACGAG. This encodes CASSQRLDYE. The complete CDR3 sequence is CASSQRLDYEQYF.

With regard to this clone: Sequencing ends 3 residues short of the CDR3 end; the germline J gene provides the rest. This chain connects TRBV30 to TRBJ2-3; TRBD1 might be the D (6 bases). CDR1 and CDR2 from the germline V gene are GTSNPN and SVGIG (reference sequence). There are 13 residues in the CDR3. The CDR3 sequence is CAWRKDSNQPQYF. The covered CDR3 bases are TGTGCCTGGAGGAAGGACAGCAATCAGCCG.

Comment on this clone: The CDR3 end falls 3 residues outside the read, so it is completed with the germline J gene. The rearrangement joins TRBV14 to TRBJ1-1, with D maybe TRBD1 (5 bases). Deletions cut 6 bases from V and 3 bases from J, with 17 bases between. The CDR3 covers 15 residues. CDR1 and CDR2 from the germline V gene are SGHDN and FVKESK. Partial CDR3 DNA: TGTGCCAGCAGTCCCGTCTCAGCAGGGTACACTGAA. Translation: CASSPVSAGYTE. The complete CDR3 reads CASSPVSAGYTEAFF.

Points on this clone: Read data end 3 residues before the CDR3 end; the end is taken from the germline J gene. The V and J genes are TRBV7-9 and TRBJ1-4, with a possible D match to TRBD1 (5 bases). CDR1 is SEHNR and CDR2 is FQNEAQ in the germline V gene (reference sequence). Trimming shortened V by 5 bases and J by 3 bases, and 13 bases separated the two germline ends. CDR3 length: 15 amino acids. CDR3 bases read: TGTGCCAGCAGCCTTATCCAGGGAGCTAATGAAAAA. Its protein product is CASSLIQGANEK. The CDR3 in its entirety is CASSLIQGANEKLFF.

As regards this clone: The sequence runs out 3 residues before the end of the CDR3; the remainder is reconstructed from the germline J gene. This chain links TRBV12-3 or TRBV12-4 with TRBJ2-7, with a possible D match to TRBD1 (5 bases). V was shortened by 4 bases and J by 2 bases, with 9 bases between the two germline ends. CDR3 length: 13 residues. CDR3 sequence: CASSSGQPYEQYF. Incomplete CDR3 DNA: TGTGCCAGCAGTTCCGGACAACCCTACGAG.

Points on this clone: The read ends 3 residues early relative to the CDR3; the germline J gene fills the gap. The chain has TRBV29-1 and TRBJ2-1; 12 bases are shared with TRBD1. With 7 bases clipped from V and 6 bases from J, the junction kept 4 bases outside the gene matches. This CDR3 has 13 amino acids. Germline V lookup: CDR1 SQVTM, CDR2 ANQGSEA. This CDR3 is CSGGQGALNEQFF. The sequenced CDR3 bases are TGCAGCGGGGGACAGGGGGCCCTCAATGAG.

Remarks on this clone: The read halts 3 residues ahead of the CDR3 end, with the missing end drawn from the germline J gene. J is TRBJ2-7 and V is TRBV6-1; D perhaps matches TRBD1 (6 bases). CDR3 length equals 14 residues. From germline, CDR1 is MNHNS and CDR2 SASEGT. Trimming took off 2 bases at V and 2 bases at J, with 10 bases between the two ends. Partial CDR3 DNA: TGTGCCAGCAGTGAAAATACAGGGCCCTACGAG. Its translation: CASSENTGPYE. The whole CDR3 reads CASSENTGPYEQYF.